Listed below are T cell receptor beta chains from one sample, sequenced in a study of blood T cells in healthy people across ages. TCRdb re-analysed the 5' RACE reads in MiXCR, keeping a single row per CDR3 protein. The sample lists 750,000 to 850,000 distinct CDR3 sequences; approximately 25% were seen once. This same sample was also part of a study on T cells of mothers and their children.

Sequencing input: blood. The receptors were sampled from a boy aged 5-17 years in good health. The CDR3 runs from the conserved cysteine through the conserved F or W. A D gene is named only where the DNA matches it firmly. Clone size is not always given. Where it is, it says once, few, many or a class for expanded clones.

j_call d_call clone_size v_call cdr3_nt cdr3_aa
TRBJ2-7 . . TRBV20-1 TGCAGTGCTAAATCAATCCGGGACTTTTCCTACGAGCAGTACTTC CSAKSIRDFSYEQYF
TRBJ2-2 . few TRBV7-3 TGTGCCAGCAGCTGGGGATCCCTCCAGGGCATCACCGGGGAGCTGTTTTTT CASSWGSLQGITGELFF
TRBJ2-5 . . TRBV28 TGTGCCAGCAGGCTCTCCTTCGCGGGGACCCAGTACTTC CASRLSFAGTQYF
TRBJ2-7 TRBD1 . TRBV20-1 TGCAGTGCTACACAGGGGCCTGGGGGCTACGAGCAGTACTTC CSATQGPGGYEQYF
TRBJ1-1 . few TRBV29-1 TGCAGCGTTGTCGACACGGCCAACTTAAAGACTGAAGCTTTCTTT CSVVDTANLKTEAFF
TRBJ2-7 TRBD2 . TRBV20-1 TGCAGTGCTGGACAAAGCGGGAGGTCCTACGAGCAGTACTTC CSAGQSGRSYEQYF
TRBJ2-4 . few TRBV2 TGTGCCAGCAGTGAAGGCCAGGGAAACATTCAGTACTTC CASSEGQGNIQYF
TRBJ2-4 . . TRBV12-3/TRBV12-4 TGTGCCAGCAGCCCGATTATGGGAACGGTGAACATTCAGTACTTC CASSPIMGTVNIQYF
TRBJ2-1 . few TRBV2 TGTGCCAGCAGTGAAGCTCCGGGGACCTACAATGAGCAGTTCTTC CASSEAPGTYNEQFF
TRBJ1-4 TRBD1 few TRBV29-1 TGCAGCGTGACAGGGGTAAATGAAAAACTGTTTTTT CSVTGVNEKLFF
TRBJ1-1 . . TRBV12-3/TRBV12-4 TGTGCCAGCAGTCACGGAATGGTGATGAACACTGAAGCTTTCTTT CASSHGMVMNTEAFF
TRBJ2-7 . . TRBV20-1 TGCAGTGCTAGAGATTTGGAGGGAGCTTACGAGCAGTACTTC CSARDLEGAYEQYF
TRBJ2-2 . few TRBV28 TGTGCCAGCGGGGGCGGGCTGAACACCGGGGAGCTGTTTTTT CASGGGLNTGELFF
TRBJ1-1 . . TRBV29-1 TGCAGCGTTGGTGGCACTAAGAACACTGAAGCTTTCTTT CSVGGTKNTEAFF
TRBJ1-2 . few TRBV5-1 TGCGCCAGCAGCCCCGGGGGGCAGCCCTCCCTCGGCGGCTACACCTTC CASSPGGQPSLGGYTF
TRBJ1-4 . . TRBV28 TGTGCCAGCAGTCCCACCGAAACTAATGAAAAACTGTTTTTT CASSPTETNEKLFF
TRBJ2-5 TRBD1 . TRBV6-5 TGTGCCAGCAGTTATGACAGGGGGTTTGAGACCCAGTACTTC CASSYDRGFETQYF
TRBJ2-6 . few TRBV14 TGTGCCAGCAGGAAACCTGGGGCCAACGTCCTGACTTTC CASRKPGANVLTF
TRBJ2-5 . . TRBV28 TGTGCCAGCAGTTTAATTCAGGGGATTCAAGAGACCCAGTACTTC CASSLIQGIQETQYF
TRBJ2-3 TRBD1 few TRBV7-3 TGTGCCAGCAGCCCGGGACAGGGGAACACAGATACGCAGTATTTT CASSPGQGNTDTQYF
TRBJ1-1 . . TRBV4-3 TGCGCCAGCAGCCAAGATAAGCAGGGGAACACTGAAGCTTTCTTT CASSQDKQGNTEAFF
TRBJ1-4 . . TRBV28 TGTGCCAGCAGTTCTCTAGGCCGGGACATCGGCGAAAATGAAAAACTGTTTTTT CASSSLGRDIGENEKLFF
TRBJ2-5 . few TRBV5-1 TGCGCCAGCAGCTTGGTTGTTCGGGCTAGCAGAAAACAAGAGACCCAGTACTTC CASSLVVRASRKQETQYF
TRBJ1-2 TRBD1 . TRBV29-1 TGCAGCGTCGGGACAGGCCTAGGGAGTGGCTACACCTTC CSVGTGLGSGYTF
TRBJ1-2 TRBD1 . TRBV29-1 TGCAGCGCCATACAGGGGGCGGAAGGCTACACCTTC CSAIQGAEGYTF
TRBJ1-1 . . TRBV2 TGTGCCAGCAGTGACTGGGGCGAGGGCACTGAAGCTTTCTTT CASSDWGEGTEAFF
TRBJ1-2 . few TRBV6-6 TGTGCCAGCAGTTACGCGGGGACCTATGGCTACACCTTC CASSYAGTYGYTF
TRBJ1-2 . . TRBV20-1 TGCAGTGCTAGAGATGGAAGGACAGACTATGGCTACACCTTC CSARDGRTDYGYTF
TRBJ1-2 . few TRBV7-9 TGTGCCAGCAGCTCCGGGGTAGTCTATGGCTACACCTTC CASSSGVVYGYTF
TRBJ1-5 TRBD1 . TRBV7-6 TGTGCCAGCAGCCCTATCTGGGACAGGGATTCCCCGTTCGGGGTCCAGCCCCAGCATTTT CASSPIWDRDSPFGVQPQHF
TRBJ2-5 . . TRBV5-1 TGCGCCAGCAGCCTACGGCCCAACGGAGGTTCAGAGACCCAGTACTTC CASSLRPNGGSETQYF
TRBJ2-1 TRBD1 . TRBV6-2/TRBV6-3 TGTGCCAGCAGTTACTACAGGACAGGGTACAATGAGCAGTTCTTC CASSYYRTGYNEQFF
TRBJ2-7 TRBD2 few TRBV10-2 TGCGCCAGCAGTCGGGACGGGACTAACCACTACGAGCAGTACTTC CASSRDGTNHYEQYF
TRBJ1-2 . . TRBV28 TGTGCCAGCAGTCCCCTTCAGACCCTTTCCCGGGACTATGGCTACACCTTC CASSPLQTLSRDYGYTF
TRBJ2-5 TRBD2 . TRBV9 TGTGCCAGCAGCCCCAGGACTAGCCAAGAGACCCAGTACTTC CASSPRTSQETQYF
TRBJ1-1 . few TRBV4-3 TGCGCCAGCAGCCAAGTGGGGGGGAGCACTGAAGCTTTCTTT CASSQVGGSTEAFF
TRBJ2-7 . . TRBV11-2 TGTGCCAGCAGCTTAAACCCTACTCCCTACGAGCAGTACTTC CASSLNPTPYEQYF
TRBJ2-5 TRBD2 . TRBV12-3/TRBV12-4 TGTGCCAGCAGTACATCCGGGACTAGCTTCGGGACCCAGTACTTC CASSTSGTSFGTQYF
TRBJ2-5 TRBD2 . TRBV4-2 TGTGCCAGCAGTCCGGGACCGACTAGCGGGAGTGAAGAGACCCAGTACTTC CASSPGPTSGSEETQYF
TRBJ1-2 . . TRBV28 TGTGCCAGCAGTTTGTTGACGGCTAACTATGGCTACACCTTC CASSLLTANYGYTF
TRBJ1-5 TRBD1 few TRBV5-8 TGTGCCAGCAGTCCGAAACAGGGGAGAGGCAATCAGCCCCAGCATTTT CASSPKQGRGNQPQHF